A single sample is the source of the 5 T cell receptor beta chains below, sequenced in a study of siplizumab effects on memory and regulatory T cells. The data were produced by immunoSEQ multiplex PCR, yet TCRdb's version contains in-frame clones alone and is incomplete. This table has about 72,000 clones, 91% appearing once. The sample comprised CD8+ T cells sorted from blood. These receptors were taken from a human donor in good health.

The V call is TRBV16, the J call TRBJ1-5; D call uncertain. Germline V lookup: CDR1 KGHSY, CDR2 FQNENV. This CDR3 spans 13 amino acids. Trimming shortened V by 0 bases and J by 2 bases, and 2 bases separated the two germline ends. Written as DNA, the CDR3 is TGTGCCAGCAGCCAATCCGGCAATCAGCCCCAGCATTTT. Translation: CASSQSGNQPQHF.

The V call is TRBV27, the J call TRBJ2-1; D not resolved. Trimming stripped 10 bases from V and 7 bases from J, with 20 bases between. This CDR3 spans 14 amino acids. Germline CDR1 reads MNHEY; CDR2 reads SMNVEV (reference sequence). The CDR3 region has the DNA TGTGCCATCGCCATCGGACCTGTAGGGAATGAGCAGTTCTTC. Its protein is CAIAIGPVGNEQFF.

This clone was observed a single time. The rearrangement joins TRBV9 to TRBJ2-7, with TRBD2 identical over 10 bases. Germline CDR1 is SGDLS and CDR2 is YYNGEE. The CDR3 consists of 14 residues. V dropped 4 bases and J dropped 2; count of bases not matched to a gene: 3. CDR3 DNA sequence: TGTGCCAGCAGCAGGACTAGCGGACCCTACGAGCAGTACTTC. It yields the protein CASSRTSGPYEQYF.

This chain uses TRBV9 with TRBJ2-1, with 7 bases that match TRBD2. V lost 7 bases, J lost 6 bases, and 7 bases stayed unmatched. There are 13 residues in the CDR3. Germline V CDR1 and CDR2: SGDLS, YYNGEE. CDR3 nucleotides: TGTGCCAGCGGGAGGGCCCTTGGCAATGAGCAGTTCTTC. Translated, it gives CASGRALGNEQFF. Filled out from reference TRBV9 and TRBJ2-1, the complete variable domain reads DSGVTQTPKHLITATGQRVTLRCSPRSGDLSVYWYQQSLDQGLQFLIQYYNGEERAKGNILERFSAQQFPDLHSELNLSSLELGDSALYFCASGRALGNEQFFGPGTRLTVL.

CDR3: CASSPGLADYNEQFF. The CDR3, as DNA: TGCGCCAGCAGCCCGGGACTAGCAGACTACAATGAGCAGTTCTTC. The chain combines TRBV5-1 with TRBJ2-1; TRBD2 agrees at 9 bases. Per germline, CDR1 SGHRS and CDR2 YFSETQ. After removal of 4 bases from V and 3 bases from J, the junction contained 5 bases not matched to a gene. The CDR3 sequence is 15 residues long.